This is a list of T cell receptor beta chains from one sample in a study of T cell responses to AZD1222 COVID-19 vaccine. Only in-frame clones appear in the TCRdb table, and some are missing; sequencing was by immunoSEQ multiplex PCR. The repertoire holds fewer than 80,000 clones, with approximately 79% as singletons. The sequences come from peripheral blood, collected on day 0 of MenACWY control vaccination. These receptors all come from an adult in good health. Each CDR3 is given without its conserved first and last residue. Each record gives: CDR3 protein, V gene.

CDR3aa: ASSPSPPAGPLYGYT
v_gene: TRBV13

CDR3aa: ASRPRLEGTTGELF
v_gene: TRBV27

CDR3aa: ASSRGQASYEQY
v_gene: TRBV5-8

CDR3aa: ASRTSVGAF
v_gene: TRBV6-5

CDR3aa: ASSETYRGEYGYT
v_gene: TRBV7-8

CDR3aa: ATGQGGANVLT
v_gene: TRBV10-3

CDR3aa: ASTHPSGYEQY
v_gene: TRBV6-5

CDR3aa: ASSETGTQY
v_gene: TRBV7-6

CDR3aa: ASSIRVPYNSPLH
v_gene: TRBV13

CDR3aa: ASSYSSSSPLH
v_gene: TRBV6-5

CDR3aa: ASSLSSQETQY
v_gene: TRBV11-3

CDR3aa: ASSPPTGGQEKLF
v_gene: TRBV28

CDR3aa: ASSIDPTRRNTEAF
v_gene: TRBV19

CDR3aa: ASRVLRPQH
v_gene: TRBV6-5

CDR3aa: ASSIGGLVRTGELF
v_gene: TRBV19

CDR3aa: ASSLMRQGYEQY
v_gene: TRBV11-2

CDR3aa: ASSEVTGAGTGELF
v_gene: TRBV10-2

CDR3aa: ASSLELNTEAF
v_gene: TRBV5-1

CDR3aa: ASSPNNRLAQY
v_gene: TRBV12-3/TRBV12-4

CDR3aa: ASSRPESQSHAGIDTQY
v_gene: TRBV21-1